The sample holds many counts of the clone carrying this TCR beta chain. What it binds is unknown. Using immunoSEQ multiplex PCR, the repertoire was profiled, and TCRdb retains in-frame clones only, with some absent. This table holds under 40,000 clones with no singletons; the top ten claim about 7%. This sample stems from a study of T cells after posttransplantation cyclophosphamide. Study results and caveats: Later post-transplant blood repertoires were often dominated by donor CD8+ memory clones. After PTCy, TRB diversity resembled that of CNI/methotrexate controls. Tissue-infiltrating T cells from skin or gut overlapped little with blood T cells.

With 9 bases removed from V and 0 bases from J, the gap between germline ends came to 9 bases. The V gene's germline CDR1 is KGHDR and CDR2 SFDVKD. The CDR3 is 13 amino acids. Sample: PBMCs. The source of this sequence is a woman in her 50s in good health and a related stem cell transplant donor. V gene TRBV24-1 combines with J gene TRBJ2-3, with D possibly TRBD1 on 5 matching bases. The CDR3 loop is CATGARSTDTQYF. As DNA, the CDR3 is TGTGCCACCGGGGCCCGGAGCACAGATACGCAGTATTTT.